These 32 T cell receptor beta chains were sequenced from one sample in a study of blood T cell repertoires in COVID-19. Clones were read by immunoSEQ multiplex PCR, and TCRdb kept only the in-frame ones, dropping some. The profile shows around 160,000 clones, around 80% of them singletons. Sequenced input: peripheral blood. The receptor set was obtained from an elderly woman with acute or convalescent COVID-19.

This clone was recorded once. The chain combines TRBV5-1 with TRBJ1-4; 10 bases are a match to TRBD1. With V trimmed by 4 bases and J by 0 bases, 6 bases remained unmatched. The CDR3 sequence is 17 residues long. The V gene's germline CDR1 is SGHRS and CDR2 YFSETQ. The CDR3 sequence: CASSPGQGRATNEKLFF. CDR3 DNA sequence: TGCGCCAGCAGCCCGGGACAGGGGAGAGCAACTAATGAAAAACTGTTTTTT.

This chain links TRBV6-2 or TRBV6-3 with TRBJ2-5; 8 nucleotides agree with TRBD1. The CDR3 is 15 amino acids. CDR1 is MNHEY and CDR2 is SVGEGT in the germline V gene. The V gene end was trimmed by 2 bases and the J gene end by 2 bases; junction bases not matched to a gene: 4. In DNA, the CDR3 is TGTGCCAGCAGTTACAGGAGGACAGGGCAAGAGACCCAGTACTTC. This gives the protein CASSYRRTGQETQYF.

CDR3 protein: CSVEDFVGGSSYEQYF. In DNA form, the CDR3 reads TGCAGCGTTGAAGATTTCGTGGGGGGTAGCTCCTACGAGCAGTACTTC. The chain couples TRBV29-1 to TRBJ2-7; TRBD2 might be the D (6 bases). CDR1 and CDR2 (germline): SQVTM, ANQGSEA. This CDR3 region has 16 residues. The ends were cut back, 0 bases at V and 0 bases at J, with 15 bases in the middle.

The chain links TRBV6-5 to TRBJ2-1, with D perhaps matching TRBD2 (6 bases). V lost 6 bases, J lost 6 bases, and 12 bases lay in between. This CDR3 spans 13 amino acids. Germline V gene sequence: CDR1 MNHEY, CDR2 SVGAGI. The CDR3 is CASRGLPGNEQFF. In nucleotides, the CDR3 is TGTGCCAGCAGGGGACTCCCGGGCAATGAGCAGTTCTTC.

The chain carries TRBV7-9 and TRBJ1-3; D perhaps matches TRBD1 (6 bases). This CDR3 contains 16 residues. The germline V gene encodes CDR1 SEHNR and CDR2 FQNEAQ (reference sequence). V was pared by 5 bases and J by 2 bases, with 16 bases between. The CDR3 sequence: CASSQTGRFAGNTIYF. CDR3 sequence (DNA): TGTGCCAGCAGCCAAACAGGGAGATTCGCTGGAAACACCATATATTTT.

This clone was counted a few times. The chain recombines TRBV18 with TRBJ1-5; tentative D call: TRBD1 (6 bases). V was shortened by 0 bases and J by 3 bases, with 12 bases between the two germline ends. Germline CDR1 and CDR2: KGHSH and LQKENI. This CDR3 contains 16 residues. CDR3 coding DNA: TGTGCCAGCTCACCACCGGGACAACGTTCCAATCAGCCCCAGCATTTT. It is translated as CASSPPGQRSNQPQHF.

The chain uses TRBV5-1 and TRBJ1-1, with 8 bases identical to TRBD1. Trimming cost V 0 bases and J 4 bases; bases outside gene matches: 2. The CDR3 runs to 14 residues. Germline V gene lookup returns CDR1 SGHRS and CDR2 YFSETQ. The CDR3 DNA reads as TGCGCCAGCAGCTTGGAAGGACAGGGCACTGAAGCTTTCTTT. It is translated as CASSLEGQGTEAFF.

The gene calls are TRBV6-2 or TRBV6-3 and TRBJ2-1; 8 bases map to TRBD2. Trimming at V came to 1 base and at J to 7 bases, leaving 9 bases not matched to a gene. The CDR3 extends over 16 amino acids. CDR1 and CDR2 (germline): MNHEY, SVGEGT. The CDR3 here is CASSYLVGLVSNEQFF. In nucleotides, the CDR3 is TGTGCCAGCAGTTACTTAGTGGGACTAGTTAGTAATGAGCAGTTCTTC.

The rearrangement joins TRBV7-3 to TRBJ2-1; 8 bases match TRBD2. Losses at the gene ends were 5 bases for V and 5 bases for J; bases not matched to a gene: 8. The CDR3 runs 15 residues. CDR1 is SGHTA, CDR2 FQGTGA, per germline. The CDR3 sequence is CASSEARGGNNEQFF. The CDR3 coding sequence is TGTGCCAGCAGCGAAGCACGGGGGGGAAACAATGAGCAGTTCTTC.

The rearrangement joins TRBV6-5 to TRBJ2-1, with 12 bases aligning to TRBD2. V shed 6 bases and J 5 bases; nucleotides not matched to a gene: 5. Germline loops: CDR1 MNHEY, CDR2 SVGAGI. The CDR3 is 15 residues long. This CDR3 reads CASSLRLAGDNEQFF. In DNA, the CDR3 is TGTGCCAGCAGCTTACGACTAGCGGGAGACAATGAGCAGTTCTTC.

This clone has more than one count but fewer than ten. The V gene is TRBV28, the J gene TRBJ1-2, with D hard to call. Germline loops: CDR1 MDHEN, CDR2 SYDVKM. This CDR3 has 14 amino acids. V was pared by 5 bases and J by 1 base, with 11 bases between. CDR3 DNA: TGTGCCAGCAGTCGCTCGAAGAGTAACTATGGCTACACCTTC. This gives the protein CASSRSKSNYGYTF.

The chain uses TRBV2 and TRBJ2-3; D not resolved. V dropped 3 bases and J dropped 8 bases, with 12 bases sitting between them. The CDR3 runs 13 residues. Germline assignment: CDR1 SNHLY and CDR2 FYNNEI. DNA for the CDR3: TGTGCCAGCAGTGACATCCACGGTGGTACGCAGTATTTT. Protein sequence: CASSDIHGGTQYF.

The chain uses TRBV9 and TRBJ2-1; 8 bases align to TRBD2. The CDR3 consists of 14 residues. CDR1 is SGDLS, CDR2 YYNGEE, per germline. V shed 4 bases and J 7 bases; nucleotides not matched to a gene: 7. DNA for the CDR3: TGTGCCAGCAGCTTAGGGACTAGGGCTAATGAGCAGTTCTTC. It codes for CASSLGTRANEQFF. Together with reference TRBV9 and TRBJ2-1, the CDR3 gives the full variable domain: DSGVTQTPKHLITATGQRVTLRCSPRSGDLSVYWYQQSLDQGLQFLIQYYNGEERAKGNILERFSAQQFPDLHSELNLSSLELGDSALYFCASSLGTRANEQFFGPGTRLTVL.

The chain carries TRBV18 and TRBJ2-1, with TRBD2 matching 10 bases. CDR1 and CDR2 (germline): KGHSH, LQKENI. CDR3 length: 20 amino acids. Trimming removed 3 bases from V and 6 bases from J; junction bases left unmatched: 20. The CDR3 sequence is CASSPFSGTAGTSVGNEQFF. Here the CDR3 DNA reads TGTGCCAGCTCACCTTTTTCCGGGACGGCCGGGACTAGCGTCGGCAATGAGCAGTTCTTC.

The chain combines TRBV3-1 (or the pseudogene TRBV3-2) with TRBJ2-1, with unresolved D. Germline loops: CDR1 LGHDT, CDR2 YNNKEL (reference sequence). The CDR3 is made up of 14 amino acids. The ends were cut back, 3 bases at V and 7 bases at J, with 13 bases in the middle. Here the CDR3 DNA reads TGTGCCAGCAGCCATGTAGGCGGTAGGAATGAGCAGTTCTTC. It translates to CASSHVGGRNEQFF.

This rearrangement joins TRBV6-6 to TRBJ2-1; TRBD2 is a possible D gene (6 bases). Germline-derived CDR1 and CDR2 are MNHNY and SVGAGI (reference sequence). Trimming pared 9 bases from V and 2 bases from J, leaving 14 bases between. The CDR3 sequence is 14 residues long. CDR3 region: CASQTGDTYNEQFF. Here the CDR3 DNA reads TGTGCCAGTCAAACGGGAGACACCTACAATGAGCAGTTCTTC.

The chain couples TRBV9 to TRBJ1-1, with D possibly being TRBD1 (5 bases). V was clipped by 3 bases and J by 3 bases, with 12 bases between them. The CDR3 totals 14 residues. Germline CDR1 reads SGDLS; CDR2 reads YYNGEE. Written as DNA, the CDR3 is TGTGCCAGCAGCGAGGACATTTTGGACACTGAAGCTTTCTTT. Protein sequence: CASSEDILDTEAFF. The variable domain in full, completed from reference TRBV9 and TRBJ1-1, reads DSGVTQTPKHLITATGQRVTLRCSPRSGDLSVYWYQQSLDQGLQFLIQYYNGEERAKGNILERFSAQQFPDLHSELNLSSLELGDSALYFCASSEDILDTEAFFGQGTRLTVV.

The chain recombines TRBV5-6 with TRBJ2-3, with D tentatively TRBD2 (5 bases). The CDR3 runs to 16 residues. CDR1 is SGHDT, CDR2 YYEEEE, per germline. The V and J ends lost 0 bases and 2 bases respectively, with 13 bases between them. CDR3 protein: CASSLGAGGPTDTQYF. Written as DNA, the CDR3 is TGTGCCAGCAGCTTGGGGGCGGGTGGACCCACAGATACGCAGTATTTT.

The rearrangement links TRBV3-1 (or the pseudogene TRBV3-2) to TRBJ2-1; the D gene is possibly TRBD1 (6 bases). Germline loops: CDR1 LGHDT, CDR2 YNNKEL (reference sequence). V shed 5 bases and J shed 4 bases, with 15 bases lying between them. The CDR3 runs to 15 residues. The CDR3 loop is CASSEATGTYNEQFF. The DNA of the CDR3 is TGTGCCAGCAGCGAGGCTACAGGGACGTACAATGAGCAGTTCTTC.

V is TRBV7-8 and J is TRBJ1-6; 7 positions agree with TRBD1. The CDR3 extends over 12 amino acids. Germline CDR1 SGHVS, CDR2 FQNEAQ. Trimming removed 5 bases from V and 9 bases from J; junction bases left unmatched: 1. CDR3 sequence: CASSHRGSPLHF. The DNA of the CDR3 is TGTGCCAGCAGCCACAGGGGTTCACCCCTCCACTTT.

The CDR3 spells CASSLVRGSPSDTQYF. CDR3 DNA sequence: TGTGCCAGCAGCTTGGTTCGGGGATCTCCGTCAGATACGCAGTATTTT. The chain uses TRBV5-5 and TRBJ2-3, with a tentative D call TRBD2 (5 bases). V lost 0 bases to trimming and J lost 4 bases, with 15 bases between them. In germline, CDR1 is SGHKS, CDR2 YYEKEE (reference sequence). The CDR3 spans 16 residues.

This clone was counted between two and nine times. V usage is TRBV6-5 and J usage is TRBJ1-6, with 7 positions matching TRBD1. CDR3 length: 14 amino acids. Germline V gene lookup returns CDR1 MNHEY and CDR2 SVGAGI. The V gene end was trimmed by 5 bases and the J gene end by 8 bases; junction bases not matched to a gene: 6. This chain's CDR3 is CASSLRDSYSPLHF. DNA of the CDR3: TGTGCCAGCAGTCTCCGGGACAGTTATTCACCCCTCCACTTT.

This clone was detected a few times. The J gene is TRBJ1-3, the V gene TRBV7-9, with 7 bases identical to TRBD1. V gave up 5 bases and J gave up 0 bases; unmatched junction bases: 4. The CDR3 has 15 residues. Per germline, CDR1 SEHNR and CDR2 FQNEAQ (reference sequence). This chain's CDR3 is CASSIGQVSGNTIYF. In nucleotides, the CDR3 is TGTGCCAGCAGCATCGGACAGGTCTCTGGAAACACCATATATTTT.

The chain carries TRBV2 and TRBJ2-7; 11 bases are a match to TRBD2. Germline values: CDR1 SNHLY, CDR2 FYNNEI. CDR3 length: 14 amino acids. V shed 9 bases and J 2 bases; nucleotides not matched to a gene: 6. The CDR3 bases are TGTGCCAGTGCCGGGACTAGCGGCACCTACGAGCAGTACTTC. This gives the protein CASAGTSGTYEQYF. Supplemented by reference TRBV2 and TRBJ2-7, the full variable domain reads EPEVTQTPSHQVTQMGQEVILRCVPISNHLYFYWYRQILGQKVEFLVSFYNNEISEKSEIFDDQFSVERPDGSNFTLKIRSTKLEDSAMYFCASAGTSGTYEQYFGPGTRLTVT.

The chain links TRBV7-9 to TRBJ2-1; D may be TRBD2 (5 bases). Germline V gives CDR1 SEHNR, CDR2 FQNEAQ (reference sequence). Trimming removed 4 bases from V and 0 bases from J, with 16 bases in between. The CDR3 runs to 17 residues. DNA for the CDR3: TGTGCCAGCAGCTCGTGGACTGCCTTAAACTCCTACAATGAGCAGTTCTTC. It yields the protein CASSSWTALNSYNEQFF.

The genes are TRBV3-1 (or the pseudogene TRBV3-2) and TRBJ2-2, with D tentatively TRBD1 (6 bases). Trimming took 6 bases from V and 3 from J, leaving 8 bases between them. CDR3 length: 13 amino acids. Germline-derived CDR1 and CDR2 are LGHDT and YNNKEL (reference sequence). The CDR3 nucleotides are TGTGCCAGCAGAAACAGGGACACCGGGGAGCTGTTTTTT. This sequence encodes CASRNRDTGELFF.

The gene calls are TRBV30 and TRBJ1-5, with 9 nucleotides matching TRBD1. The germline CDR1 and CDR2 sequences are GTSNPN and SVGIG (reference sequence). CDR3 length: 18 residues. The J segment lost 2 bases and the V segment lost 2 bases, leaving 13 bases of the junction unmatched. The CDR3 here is CAWSTDRGSLPGNQPQHF. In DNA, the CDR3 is TGTGCCTGGAGTACGGACAGGGGCTCGTTGCCGGGCAATCAGCCCCAGCATTTT.

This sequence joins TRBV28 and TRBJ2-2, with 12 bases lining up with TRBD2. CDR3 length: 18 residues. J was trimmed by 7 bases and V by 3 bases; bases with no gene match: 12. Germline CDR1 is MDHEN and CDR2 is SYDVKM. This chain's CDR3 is CASSFRPLAGGPGGELFF. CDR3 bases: TGTGCCAGCAGTTTTAGGCCGCTAGCGGGAGGGCCCGGCGGGGAGCTGTTTTTT.

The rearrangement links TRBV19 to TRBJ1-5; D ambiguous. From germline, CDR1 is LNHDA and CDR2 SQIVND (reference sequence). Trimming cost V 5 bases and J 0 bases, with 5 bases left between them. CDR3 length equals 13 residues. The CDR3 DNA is TGTGCCAGTAGTGAGGTTAGCAATCAGCCCCAGCATTTT. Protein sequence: CASSEVSNQPQHF.

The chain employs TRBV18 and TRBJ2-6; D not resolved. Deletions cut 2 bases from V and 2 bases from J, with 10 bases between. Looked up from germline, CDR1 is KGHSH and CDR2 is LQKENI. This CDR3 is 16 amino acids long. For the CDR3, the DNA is TGTGCCAGCTCACCAAGCCCAGGCACTGGGGCCAACGTCCTGACTTTC. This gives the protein CASSPSPGTGANVLTF.

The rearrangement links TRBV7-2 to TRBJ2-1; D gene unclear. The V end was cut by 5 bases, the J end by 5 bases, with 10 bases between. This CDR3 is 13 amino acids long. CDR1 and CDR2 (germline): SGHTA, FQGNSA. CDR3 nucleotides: TGTGCCAGCAGCCCCGTCGGTCACAATGAGCAGTTCTTC. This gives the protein CASSPVGHNEQFF.

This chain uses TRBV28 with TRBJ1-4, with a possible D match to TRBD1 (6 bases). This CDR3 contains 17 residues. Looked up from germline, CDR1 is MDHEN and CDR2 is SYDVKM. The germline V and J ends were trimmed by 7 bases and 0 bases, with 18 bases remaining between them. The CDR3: CASTRIRTAATNEKLFF. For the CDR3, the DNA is TGTGCCAGCACCCGAATCCGGACAGCTGCAACTAATGAAAAACTGTTTTTT.